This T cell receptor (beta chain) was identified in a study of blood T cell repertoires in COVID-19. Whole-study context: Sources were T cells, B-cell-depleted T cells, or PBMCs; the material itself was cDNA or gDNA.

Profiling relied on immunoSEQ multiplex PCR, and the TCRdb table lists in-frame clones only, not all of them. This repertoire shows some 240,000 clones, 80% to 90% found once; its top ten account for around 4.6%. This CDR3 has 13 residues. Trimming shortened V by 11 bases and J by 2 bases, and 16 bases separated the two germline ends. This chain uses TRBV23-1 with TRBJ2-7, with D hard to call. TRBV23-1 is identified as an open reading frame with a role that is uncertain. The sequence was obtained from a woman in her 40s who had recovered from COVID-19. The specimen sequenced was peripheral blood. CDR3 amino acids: CARNYTDPYEQYF. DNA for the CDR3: TGCGCCCGAAACTACACCGATCCCTACGAGCAGTACTTC.